This T cell receptor (beta chain) was documented in a study of shared clonotypes between healthy human individuals (dated by TCRdb to about 2020). Regarding the study in general: The cohort included three men and two women between 18 and 49 years of age. To estimate repertoire size and how much clonotype sharing occurs between individuals, the study deeply sequenced the blood TCR repertoires of roughly 5 healthy adults. To increase sequencing depth and limit assay-specific biases, TCR repertoire library preparation and sequencing were carried out by different laboratories using diverse techniques. Between about 0.8 and 9 billion PBMCs per donor were obtained by leukapheresis. The paper's findings and limits, for the study overall: Because the study included only a small number of donors, the genetic and exposure-history diversity represented was limited. Sampling was restricted to blood, and TCR repertoires in tissue are likely to differ from TCR repertoires in blood. Based on pairwise subsampling, the degree of clonotype sharing among donors was expected to be affected by sequencing depth.

Using the deep immunoSEQ assay, multiplex PCR amplified TCR CDR3 regions from genomic DNA. Genomic DNA extracted from each cell subset was distributed evenly over all wells of several immunoSEQ 96-well plates, and each plate served as one replicate. For unsorted PBMC, each replicate PCR was loaded with roughly 330 ng genomic DNA, equivalent to 30,000 or so T cell genomes. Unsorted PBMC genomic DNA was sequenced across ten immunoSEQ deep assay plates. Purified libraries were quantified with a Qubit 3.0 fluorometer, sized on a Bioanalyzer 2100, and re-quantified with the KAPA Library Quantification kit. Every immunoSEQ 96-well plate was sequenced on a dedicated single-read 150-cycle Illumina NextSeq 550 flow cell. The paper's data handling went like this. The immunoSEQ output contained only junctional sequences without quality scores, so filtering could not match that applied to full-length reads. To assign V/J genes and CDR3, sequences were annotated against IMGT germline references using PyIR, a Python wrapper for IgBLAST v1.9. Reads were removed for weak V/J assignments (E-value above 1e-6), missing CDR3, stop codons, out-of-frame junctions, or ambiguous translated residues. A V3J clonotype was defined by an identical inferred V gene, J gene, and CDR3 amino acid sequence. To compute the percentage overlap between repertoires, the number of shared unique clonotypes was divided by the size of the smaller repertoire. Richness of each repertoire was evaluated using RTK rarefaction, the Chao1 estimator, and Recon v2.1 estimates of unobserved clonotypes. The clones in this table, taken by TCRdb from immuneACCESS, are in-frame only. Not every clone is retained; where verified, under half of the shortfall comes from an unresolved V gene, and the cause of the rest is unknown. V and J calls plus clone size are reproduced from that table; the DNA served to infer D and trimming. Present in this sample are about 490,000 clones, less than 80% of which were seen just once. About an eighth of the sample rests with the top ten.

This clone appeared a single time. What antigen it recognizes has not been identified. The record has no base qualities; no much larger clone is one base away. Healthy HIV-negative adults with no recently reported acute infections or vaccinations were included as donors. Every donor was a Caucasian adult residing in Nashville, Tennessee, USA. For unsorted samples, some 87 million PBMCs were counted, and genomic DNA was extracted using the QIAamp DNA Blood Mini kit. After blood collection by leukapheresis, PBMCs were isolated using Ficoll-Histopaque density gradient centrifugation and then cryopreserved in the vapor phase of liquid nitrogen. The TCR sequence derives from a woman in her forties in good health. Some clones in this sample may be carry-over from other donors' samples. The sample consisted of PBMCs.

The CDR3 in this case is CASSLGLRASRDEQYF. In nucleotides, the sequence is TGCGCCAGCAGCTTGGGTTTGAGGGCCTCCCGAGACGAGCAGTACTTC. The V and J genes are TRBV5-1 and TRBJ2-7; perhaps TRBD2 is the D gene, with 5 bases matching. From the cysteine through the phenylalanine, the CDR3 covers 16 amino acids. The read is trimmed to its CDR3 DNA, 48 bases read in frame from base 1. At the junction V is shortened by 0 bases and J by 5 bases, with 18 bases in between. Based on the germline V gene, the CDR1 and CDR2 sequences are SGHRS and YFSETQ. The full variable domain, with segments outside the CDR3 supplied by the reference TRBV5-1 and TRBJ2-7 proteins, appears as KAGVTQTPRYLIKTRGQQVTLSCSPISGHRSVSWYQQTPGQGLQFLFEYFSETQRNKGNFPGRFSGRQFSNSRSEMNVSTLELGDSALYLCASSLGLRASRDEQYFGPGTRLTVT.